These T cell receptor beta chains were read from a single sample in a study of cytomegalovirus exposure and HLA in healthy donors. Sequencing was performed with immunoSEQ multiplex PCR; in TCRdb, only in-frame clones are kept and a portion is missing. The repertoire holds 180,000 or so clones, with 80% as singletons. Sequencing used PBMCs. The receptors shown here come from a girl aged 10-17 years in good health and CMV-seropositive. The CDR3 runs from the conserved cysteine through the conserved F or W.

J gene: TRBJ1-3
V gene: TRBV11-2
CDR3 protein: CASSLESGKPGNTIYF

J gene: TRBJ2-2
V gene: TRBV5-4
CDR3 protein: CASSVGTAGRTGELFF

J gene: TRBJ2-3
V gene: TRBV5-4
CDR3 protein: CASGLAGGWTDTQYF

J gene: TRBJ2-2
V gene: TRBV7-2
CDR3 protein: CASSLAGTGELFF

J gene: TRBJ2-1
V gene: TRBV7-6
CDR3 protein: CASSLVDGRGYNEQFF

J gene: TRBJ2-2
V gene: TRBV11-3
CDR3 protein: CASSLTYNTGELFF

J gene: TRBJ2-5
V gene: TRBV27
CDR3 protein: CASAYLLTSGSPETQYF

J gene: TRBJ2-6
V gene: TRBV5-5
CDR3 protein: CASSFSRFSGANVLTF

J gene: TRBJ2-7
V gene: TRBV25-1
CDR3 protein: CASSEFGSAYEQYF

J gene: TRBJ2-4
V gene: TRBV7-9
CDR3 protein: CASSLTGLYEYF

J gene: TRBJ2-7
V gene: TRBV11-2
CDR3 protein: CASSLTSGRALFVHEQYF

J gene: TRBJ2-2
V gene: TRBV12-5
CDR3 protein: CASGSRPSRQASANTGELFF

J gene: TRBJ2-1
V gene: TRBV6-5
CDR3 protein: CASSYSKLVYNEQFF

J gene: TRBJ2-1
V gene: TRBV4-1
CDR3 protein: CASSPGRGRSSYNEQFF

J gene: TRBJ1-2
V gene: TRBV7-6
CDR3 protein: CAGTDYGYTF

J gene: TRBJ1-3
V gene: TRBV29-1
CDR3 protein: CSVGQELGNTIYF

J gene: TRBJ2-4
V gene: TRBV6-1
CDR3 protein: CASSEWGLQNIQYF

J gene: TRBJ1-4
V gene: TRBV19
CDR3 protein: CASSPEGQARRPNEKLFF

J gene: TRBJ1-2
V gene: TRBV29-1
CDR3 protein: CSVETRDPYGYTF

J gene: TRBJ2-7
V gene: TRBV4-1
CDR3 protein: CASSPRAGGAYEQYF

J gene: TRBJ1-1
V gene: TRBV11-2
CDR3 protein: CASSDHQGRAEAFF

J gene: TRBJ2-5
V gene: TRBV19
CDR3 protein: CASSTPDRGIGTQYF

J gene: TRBJ1-3
V gene: TRBV5-1
CDR3 protein: CASSFTGGAGNTIYF

J gene: TRBJ1-2
V gene: TRBV2
CDR3 protein: CASSGTGTYGYTF

J gene: TRBJ2-2
V gene: TRBV5-1
CDR3 protein: CATTPRAGDGGELFF